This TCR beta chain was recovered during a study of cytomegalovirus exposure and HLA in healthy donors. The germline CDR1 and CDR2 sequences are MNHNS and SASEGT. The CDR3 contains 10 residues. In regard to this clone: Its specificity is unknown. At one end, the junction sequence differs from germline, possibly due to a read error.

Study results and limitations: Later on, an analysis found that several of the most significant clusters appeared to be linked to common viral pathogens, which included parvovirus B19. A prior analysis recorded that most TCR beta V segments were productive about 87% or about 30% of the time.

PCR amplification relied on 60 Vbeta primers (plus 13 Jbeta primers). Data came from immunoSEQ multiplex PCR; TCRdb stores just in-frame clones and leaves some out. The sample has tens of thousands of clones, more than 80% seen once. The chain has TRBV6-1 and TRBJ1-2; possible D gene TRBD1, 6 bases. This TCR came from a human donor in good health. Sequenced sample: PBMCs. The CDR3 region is CATHRVGYPF. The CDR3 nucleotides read TGTGCCACCCACAGGGTCGGCTACCCCTTC.